The TCR beta chain described here comes from a study of T cell responses to AZD1222 COVID-19 vaccine. Broader study findings: Seropositive AZD1222 recipients at baseline numbered only six or seven.

Concerning this clone itself: What it recognizes is unknown.

Profiling relied on immunoSEQ multiplex PCR, and the TCRdb table lists in-frame clones only, not all of them. The sample lists about 160,000 clones, approximately 87% occurring once. V gave up 6 bases and J gave up 2 bases; unmatched junction bases: 4. CDR3 length equals 15 residues. The V gene's germline CDR1 is LNHDA and CDR2 SQIVND (reference sequence). The sequence was obtained from an adult who received the AZD1222 COVID-19 vaccine. V and J are TRBV19 and TRBJ2-5; 12 bases agree with TRBD2. The specimen comprised peripheral blood, sampled 28 days after the second AZD1222 dose. Here the CDR3 DNA reads TGTGCCAGTAGCGGACTAGCGGGAACTCAAGAGACCCAGTACTTC. Its protein is CASSGLAGTQETQYF.